A single sample gave rise to the 14 T cell receptor beta chains below, sequenced in a study of Ad26.COV2.S vaccination and SARS-CoV-2 variants. Treatment indicated: some 19 received Ad26.COV2.S at low or high dose, single or two shots; several received placebo; per-sample allocation not given. Specimens were obtained on day 63 following the first vaccine or placebo injection. Clones were sequenced by immunoSEQ multiplex PCR, and TCRdb holds only the in-frame ones, with some missing. The sample consists of 400,000 to 450,000 clones, over 75% of them appearing once. The sample here was peripheral blood, taken in a trial of Ad26.COV2.S vaccine versus placebo. Every receptor here comes from a person between 18 and 65 years old who received the Ad26.COV2.S COVID-19 vaccine or a placebo.

The rearrangement uses TRBV6-5 and TRBJ2-7; D is possibly TRBD1 (5 bases). CDR1 and CDR2 (germline): MNHEY, SVGAGI. V lost 5 bases, J lost 5 bases, and 13 bases lay in between. The CDR3 spans 13 residues. CDR3 in amino acids: CASSRRQGDEQYF. CDR3 sequence (DNA): TGTGCCAGCAGTCGTAGGCAGGGTGACGAGCAGTACTTC.

This clone was detected only once. CDR3 residues: CASSSTTSEAFF. The DNA for the CDR3 is TGCGCCAGCAGCTCCACAACTTCCGAAGCTTTCTTT. The V call is TRBV5-1, the J call TRBJ1-1; no firm D call. Between the trimmed V and J ends, which lost 3 bases and 8 bases, there was a span of 11 bases. This CDR3 is built from 12 residues. Germline-derived CDR1 and CDR2 are SGHRS and YFSETQ.

CDR3 nucleotides: TGCGCCAGCGGGGCAGGGACCACAGATACGCAGTATTTT. This gives the protein CASGAGTTDTQYF. The gene calls are TRBV5-1 and TRBJ2-3; possibly TRBD1 or TRBD2 for D (5 bases each). V was pared by 7 bases and J by 2 bases, with 11 bases between. The CDR3 spans 13 residues. Germline V gene sequence: CDR1 SGHRS, CDR2 YFSETQ.

In regard to this clone: An end of the junction does not agree with germline; a read error may underlie this. The rearrangement links TRBV7-7 to TRBJ2-2; D ambiguous. The CDR3 is 12 residues long. Germline assignment: CDR1 SSHAT and CDR2 FNYEAQ (reference sequence). The CDR3, as DNA: TGTGCTAGCAGCTTAGAGGCCGGGGAGCTGTTTTTT. This sequence encodes CASSLEAGELFF. The full variable domain, rest sourced from reference TRBV7-7 and TRBJ2-2, is GAGVSQSPRYKVTKRGQDVTLRCDPISSHATLYWYQQALGQGPEFLTYFNYEAQPDKSGLPSDRFSAERPEGSISTLTIQRTEQRDSAMYRCASSLEAGELFFGEGSRLTVL.

This clone was counted a single time. The rearrangement links TRBV20-1 to TRBJ2-7, with D unresolved. The length of the CDR3 is 15 residues. V lost 3 bases and J lost 0, with 15 bases in between. CDR1 DFQATT and CDR2 SNEGSKA come from the germline V gene (reference sequence). CDR3: CSASVLGRYSYEQYF. In DNA, the CDR3 is TGCAGTGCTAGTGTCTTAGGCAGGTACTCCTACGAGCAGTACTTC.

V is TRBV18 and J is TRBJ2-7; D unclear. Germline-derived CDR1 and CDR2 are KGHSH and LQKENI. Deletions cut 4 bases from V and 4 bases from J, with 8 bases between. The CDR3 is 12 residues long. The CDR3, as DNA: TGTGCCAGCTCACTCCTCGATTACGAGCAGTACTTC. This codes for CASSLLDYEQYF.

The chain joins TRBV6-6 to TRBJ1-4, with a weak D call TRBD1 (6 bases). The CDR3 has 17 residues. Between the trimmed V and J ends, which lost 5 bases and 4 bases, there was a span of 20 bases. Germline CDR1 MNHNY, CDR2 SVGAGI (reference sequence). The CDR3 here is CASSPVFEGEDNEKLFF. CDR3 sequence (DNA): TGTGCCAGCAGTCCGGTCTTTGAGGGGGAAGATAATGAAAAACTGTTTTTT.

The chain couples TRBV15 to TRBJ1-6, with TRBD1 matching 7 bases. V lost 3 bases and J lost 7; bases outside the gene matches: 12. Per the germline V gene, CDR1 is LNHNV and CDR2 is YYDKDF (reference sequence). This CDR3 comprises 17 residues. CDR3 in DNA: TGTGCCACCAGCAGGACAGGGACAGAAGACTTGAATTCACCCCTCCACTTT. Protein sequence: CATSRTGTEDLNSPLHF.

The chain has TRBV27 and TRBJ2-7, with 9 bases aligning to TRBD1. Germline CDR1 is MNHEY and CDR2 is SMNVEV (reference sequence). Trimming cost V 6 bases and J 7 bases; bases outside gene matches: 13. This CDR3 is 15 amino acids long. CDR3 in amino acids: CASSLAGTGSEEQYF. Written as DNA, the CDR3 is TGTGCCAGCAGCCTCGCCGGGACAGGGTCGGAAGAGCAGTACTTC.

V usage is TRBV5-4 and J usage is TRBJ2-1, with 8 bases matching TRBD2. The CDR3 is 16 amino acids. CDR1 is SGHNT and CDR2 is YYREEE in the germline V gene (reference sequence). J gave up 4 bases and V 0 bases, and 6 bases lay outside the gene matches. The CDR3 sequence: CASSLAGLGAYNEQFF. DNA of the CDR3: TGTGCCAGCAGCTTGGCGGGACTAGGGGCGTACAATGAGCAGTTCTTC.

The chain uses TRBV23-1 and TRBJ1-1, with 7 bases identical to TRBD1. TRBV23-1 is sorted into the ORF group, with uncertain function. The V gene end was trimmed by 6 bases and the J gene end by 5 bases; junction bases not matched to a gene: 6. The CDR3 has 13 residues. CDR3 sequence (DNA): TGCGCCAGCAGGGGGGACAGTGGAACTGAAGCTTTCTTT. This encodes CASRGDSGTEAFF.

The rearrangement uses TRBV2 and TRBJ2-5; 8 bases agree with TRBD1. Germline V gene sequence: CDR1 SNHLY, CDR2 FYNNEI. V lost 8 bases, J lost 3 bases, and 5 bases stayed unmatched. The CDR3 has 13 residues. CDR3 region: CASCWTGKETQYF. In nucleotides, the CDR3 is TGTGCCAGCTGTTGGACAGGGAAAGAGACCCAGTACTTC.

The chain carries TRBV28 and TRBJ2-5; D unclear. CDR1 MDHEN and CDR2 SYDVKM come from the germline V gene. This CDR3 has 13 residues. V shed 5 bases and J shed 7 bases, with 14 bases lying between them. The CDR3 is CASSPGPPRTQYF. The DNA of the CDR3 is TGTGCCAGCAGTCCCGGACCCCCTAGGACCCAGTACTTC.

The chain carries TRBV7-9 and TRBJ1-3; tentatively, D is TRBD1 (6 bases). Trimming removed 5 bases from V and 4 bases from J, with 15 bases in between. The CDR3 is 15 amino acids. Germline V CDR1 and CDR2: SEHNR, FQNEAQ (reference sequence). CDR3 in DNA: TGTGCCAGCAGCCTTCAGGGGCGAGCAGGAAACACCATATATTTT. Residues: CASSLQGRAGNTIYF.